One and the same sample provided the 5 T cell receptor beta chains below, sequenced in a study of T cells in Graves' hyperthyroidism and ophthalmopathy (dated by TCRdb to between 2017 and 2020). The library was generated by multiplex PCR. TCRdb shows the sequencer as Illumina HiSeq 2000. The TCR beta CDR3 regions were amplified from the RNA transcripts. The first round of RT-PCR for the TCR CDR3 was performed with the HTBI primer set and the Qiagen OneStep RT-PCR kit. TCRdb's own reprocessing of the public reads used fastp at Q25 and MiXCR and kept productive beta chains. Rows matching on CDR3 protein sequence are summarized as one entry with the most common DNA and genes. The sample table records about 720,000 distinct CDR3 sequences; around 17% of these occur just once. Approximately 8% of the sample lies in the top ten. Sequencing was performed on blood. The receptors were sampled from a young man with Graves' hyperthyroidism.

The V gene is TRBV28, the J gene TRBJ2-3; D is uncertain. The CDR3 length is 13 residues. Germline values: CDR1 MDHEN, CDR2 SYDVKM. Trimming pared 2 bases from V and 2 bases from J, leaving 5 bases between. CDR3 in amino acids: CASSLDDTDTQYF. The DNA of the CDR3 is TGTGCCAGCAGTTTAGACGACACAGATACGCAGTATTTT.

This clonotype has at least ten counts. The CDR3 DNA reads TGTGCCAGCAGGGGGACACCTGAGGCAGAAAAACTGTTTTTT. Translating it yields CASRGTPEAEKLFF. The chain joins TRBV12-3 or TRBV12-4 to TRBJ1-4, with a weak D call TRBD1 (6 bases). Trimming shortened V by 6 bases and J by 8 bases, and 16 bases separated the two germline ends. This CDR3 contains 14 residues.

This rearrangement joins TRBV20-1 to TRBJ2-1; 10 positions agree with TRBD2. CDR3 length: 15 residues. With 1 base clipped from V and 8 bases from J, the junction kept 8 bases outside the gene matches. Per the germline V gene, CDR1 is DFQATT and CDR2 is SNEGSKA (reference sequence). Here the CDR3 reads CSARVGLAGVDEQFF. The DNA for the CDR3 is TGCAGTGCTAGAGTCGGGCTAGCGGGAGTGGATGAGCAGTTCTTC.

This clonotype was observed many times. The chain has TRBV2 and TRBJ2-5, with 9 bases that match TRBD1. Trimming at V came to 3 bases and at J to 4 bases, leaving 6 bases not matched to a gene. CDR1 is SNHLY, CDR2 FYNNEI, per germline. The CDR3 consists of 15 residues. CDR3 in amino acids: CASSDDRGSGETQYF. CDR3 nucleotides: TGTGCCAGCAGTGACGACAGGGGGTCTGGAGAGACCCAGTACTTC.

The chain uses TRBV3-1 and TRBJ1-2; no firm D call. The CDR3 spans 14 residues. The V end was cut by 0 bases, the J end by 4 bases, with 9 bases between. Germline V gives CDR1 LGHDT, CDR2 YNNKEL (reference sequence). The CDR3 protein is CASSQDDEVYGYTF. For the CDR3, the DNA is TGTGCCAGCAGCCAAGATGATGAGGTCTATGGCTACACCTTC. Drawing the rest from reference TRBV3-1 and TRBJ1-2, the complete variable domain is DTAVSQTPKYLVTQMGNDKSIKCEQNLGHDTMYWYKQDSKKFLKIMFSYNNKELIINETVPNRFSPKSPDKAHLNLHINSLELGDSAVYFCASSQDDEVYGYTFGSGTRLTVV.